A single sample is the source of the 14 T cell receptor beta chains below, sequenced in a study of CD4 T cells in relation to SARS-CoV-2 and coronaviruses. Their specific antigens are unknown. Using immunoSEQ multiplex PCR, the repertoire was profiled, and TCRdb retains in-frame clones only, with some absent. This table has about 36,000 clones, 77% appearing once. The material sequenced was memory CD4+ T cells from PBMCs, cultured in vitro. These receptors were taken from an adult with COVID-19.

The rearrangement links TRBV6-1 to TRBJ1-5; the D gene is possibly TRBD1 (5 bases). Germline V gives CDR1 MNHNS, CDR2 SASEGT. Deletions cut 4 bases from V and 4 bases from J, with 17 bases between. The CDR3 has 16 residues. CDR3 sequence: CASSALLKGRNQPQHF. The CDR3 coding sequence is TGTGCCAGCAGTGCCCTTTTGAAGGGGAGAAATCAGCCCCAGCATTTT.

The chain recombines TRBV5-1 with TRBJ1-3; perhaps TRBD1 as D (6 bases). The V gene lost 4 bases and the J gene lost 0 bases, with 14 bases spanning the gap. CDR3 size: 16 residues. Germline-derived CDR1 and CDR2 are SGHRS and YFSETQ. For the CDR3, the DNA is TGCGCCAGCAGCACCCCGACAGGAACCTCTGGAAACACCATATATTTT. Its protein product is CASSTPTGTSGNTIYF.

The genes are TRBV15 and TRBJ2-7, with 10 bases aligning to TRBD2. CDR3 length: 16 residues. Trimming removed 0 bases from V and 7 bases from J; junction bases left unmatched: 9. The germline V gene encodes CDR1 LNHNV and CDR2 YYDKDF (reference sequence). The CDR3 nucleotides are TGTGCCACCAGCAGAGATTGGCTAGCGGGGGCCGGGGAGCAGTACTTC. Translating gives CATSRDWLAGAGEQYF.

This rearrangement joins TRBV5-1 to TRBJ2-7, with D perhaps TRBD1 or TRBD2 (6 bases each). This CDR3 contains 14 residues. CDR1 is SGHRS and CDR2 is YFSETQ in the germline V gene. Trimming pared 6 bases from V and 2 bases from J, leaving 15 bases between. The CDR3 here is CASKTPGDTYEQYF. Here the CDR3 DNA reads TGCGCCAGCAAAACCCCGGGGGACACCTACGAGCAGTACTTC.

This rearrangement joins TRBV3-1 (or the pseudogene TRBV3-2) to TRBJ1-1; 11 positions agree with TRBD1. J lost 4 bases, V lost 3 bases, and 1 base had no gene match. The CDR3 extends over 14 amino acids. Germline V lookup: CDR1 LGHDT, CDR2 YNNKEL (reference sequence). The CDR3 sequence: CASSHGTGGTEAFF. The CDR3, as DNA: TGTGCCAGCAGCCACGGGACAGGGGGCACTGAAGCTTTCTTT.

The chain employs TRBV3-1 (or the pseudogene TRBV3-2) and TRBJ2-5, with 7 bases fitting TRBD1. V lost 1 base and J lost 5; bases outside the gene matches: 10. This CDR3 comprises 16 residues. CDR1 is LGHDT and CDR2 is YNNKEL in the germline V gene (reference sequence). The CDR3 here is CASSQVRAGGRETQYF. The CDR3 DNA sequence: TGTGCCAGCAGCCAAGTACGGGCAGGGGGAAGGGAGACCCAGTACTTC.

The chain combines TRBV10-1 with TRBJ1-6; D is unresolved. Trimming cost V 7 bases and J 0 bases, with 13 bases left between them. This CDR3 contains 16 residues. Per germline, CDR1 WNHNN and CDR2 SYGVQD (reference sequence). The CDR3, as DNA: TGCGCCAGCAACTACACGGAGAGCTCCTATAATTCACCCCTCCACTTT. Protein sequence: CASNYTESSYNSPLHF.

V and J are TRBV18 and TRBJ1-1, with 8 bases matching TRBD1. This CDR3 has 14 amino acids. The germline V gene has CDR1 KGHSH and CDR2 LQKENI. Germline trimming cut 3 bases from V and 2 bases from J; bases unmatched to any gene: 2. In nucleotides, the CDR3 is TGTGCCAGCTCACCGGGACAGGAAAACACTGAAGCTTTCTTT. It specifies CASSPGQENTEAFF.

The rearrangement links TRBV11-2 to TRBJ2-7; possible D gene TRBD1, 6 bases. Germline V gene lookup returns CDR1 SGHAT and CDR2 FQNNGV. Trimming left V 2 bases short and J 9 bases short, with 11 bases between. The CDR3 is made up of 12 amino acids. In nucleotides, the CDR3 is TGTGCCAGCAGCTTAAACATGGACAGGCAGTACTTC. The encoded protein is CASSLNMDRQYF.

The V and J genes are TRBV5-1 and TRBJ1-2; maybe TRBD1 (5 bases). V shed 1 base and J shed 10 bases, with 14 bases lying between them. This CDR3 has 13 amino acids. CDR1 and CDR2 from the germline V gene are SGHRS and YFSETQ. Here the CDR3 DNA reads TGCGCCAGCAGCTTGACCCAACCAGGGTTCTACACCTTC. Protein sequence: CASSLTQPGFYTF.

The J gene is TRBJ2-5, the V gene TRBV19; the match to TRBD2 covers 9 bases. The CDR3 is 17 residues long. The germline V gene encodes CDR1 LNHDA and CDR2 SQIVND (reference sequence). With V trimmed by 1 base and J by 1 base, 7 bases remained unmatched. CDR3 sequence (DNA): TGTGCCAGTAGTATAGGTCTAACTAGCGGGCCCCAAGAGACCCAGTACTTC. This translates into CASSIGLTSGPQETQYF. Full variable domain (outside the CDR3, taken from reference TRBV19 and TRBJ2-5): DGGITQSPKYLFRKEGQNVTLSCEQNLNHDAMYWYRQDPGQGLRLIYYSQIVNDFQKGDIAEGYSVSREKKESFPLTVTSAQKNPTAFYLCASSIGLTSGPQETQYFGPGTRLLVL.

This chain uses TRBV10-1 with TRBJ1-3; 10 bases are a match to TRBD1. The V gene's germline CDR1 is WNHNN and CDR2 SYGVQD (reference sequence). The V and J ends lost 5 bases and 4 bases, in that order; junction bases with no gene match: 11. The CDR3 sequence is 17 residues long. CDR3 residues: CASSRTGGGSGGNTIYF. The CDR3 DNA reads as TGCGCCAGCAGTCGGACAGGGGGGGGTTCGGGAGGAAACACCATATATTTT.

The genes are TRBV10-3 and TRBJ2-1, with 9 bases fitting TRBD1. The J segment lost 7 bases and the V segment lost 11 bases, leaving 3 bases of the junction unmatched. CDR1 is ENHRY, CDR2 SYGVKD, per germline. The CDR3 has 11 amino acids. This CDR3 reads CAVGQGNEQFF. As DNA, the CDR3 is TGTGCCGTGGGACAGGGAAATGAGCAGTTCTTC.

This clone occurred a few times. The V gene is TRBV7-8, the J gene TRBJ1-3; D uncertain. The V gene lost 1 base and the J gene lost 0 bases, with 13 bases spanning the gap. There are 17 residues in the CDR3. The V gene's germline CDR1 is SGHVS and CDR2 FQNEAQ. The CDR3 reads CASSLDLQERSGNTIYF. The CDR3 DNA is TGTGCCAGCAGCTTAGATCTCCAGGAACGCTCTGGAAACACCATATATTTT. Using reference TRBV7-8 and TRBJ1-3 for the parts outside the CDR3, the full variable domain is GAGVSQSPRYKVAKRGQDVALRCDPISGHVSLFWYQQALGQGPEFLTYFQNEAQLDKSGLPSDRFFAERPEGSVSTLKIQRTQQEDSAVYLCASSLDLQERSGNTIYFGEGSWLTVV.